Below, 4 T cell receptor beta chains from the same sample are listed, as sequenced in a study of identical twins' blood T cells. TCRdb independently ran MiXCR on the 5' RACE reads; one entry per CDR3 protein. The data hold fewer than 450,000 distinct CDR3 sequences, with roughly 30% observed a single time. The specimen was PBMCs. Receptor source: a woman aged 18 to 50 in good health.

This clonotype came up many times. The chain links TRBV7-9 to TRBJ1-1; perhaps TRBD1 as D (5 bases). Germline lookup yields CDR1 SEHNR and CDR2 FQNEAQ (reference sequence). This CDR3 contains 14 residues. Between the trimmed V and J ends, which lost 2 bases and 4 bases, there was a span of 11 bases. CDR3 protein: CASSLKGGGTEAFF. Here the CDR3 DNA reads TGTGCCAGCAGCTTAAAGGGCGGGGGCACTGAAGCTTTCTTT.

Turning to this clonotype: A much larger clone sits a single nucleotide away, making a read error possible. The CDR3 nucleotides read TGTGCCAACCGATTTAGGCCGAATAATTCACCCCTCCACTTT. Protein product: CANRFRPNNSPLHF. The chain is built from TRBV11-2 and TRBJ1-6; D is undetermined. Trimming took 10 bases from V and 5 from J, leaving 15 bases between them. The CDR3 extends over 14 amino acids. CDR1 is SGHAT, CDR2 FQNNGV, per germline. The whole variable domain, remainder taken from reference TRBV11-2 and TRBJ1-6, is EAGVAQSPRYKIIEKRQSVAFWCNPISGHATLYWYQQILGQGPKLLIQFQNNGVVDDSQLPKDRFSAERLKGVDSTLKIQPAKLEDSAVYLCANRFRPNNSPLHFGNGTRLTVT.

V gene TRBV6-1 combines with J gene TRBJ2-7; D gene ambiguous. The V end lost 6 bases, the J end lost 3 bases, and 3 bases lay between the germline ends. The CDR3 spans 10 residues. The germline V gene has CDR1 MNHNS and CDR2 SASEGT. Here the CDR3 DNA reads TGTGCCAGCAGAAACTACGAGCAGTACTTC. It yields the protein CASRNYEQYF.

This clonotype showed up just a few times. CDR3 DNA sequence: TGCAGTGCTAGAAGGGATAGCAATCAGCCCCAGCATTTT. Translation gives CSARRDSNQPQHF. This chain uses TRBV20-1 with TRBJ1-5, with D unclear. The germline V gene has CDR1 DFQATT and CDR2 SNEGSKA (reference sequence). This CDR3 spans 13 amino acids. Trimming took off 2 bases at V and 0 bases at J, with 5 bases between the two ends.